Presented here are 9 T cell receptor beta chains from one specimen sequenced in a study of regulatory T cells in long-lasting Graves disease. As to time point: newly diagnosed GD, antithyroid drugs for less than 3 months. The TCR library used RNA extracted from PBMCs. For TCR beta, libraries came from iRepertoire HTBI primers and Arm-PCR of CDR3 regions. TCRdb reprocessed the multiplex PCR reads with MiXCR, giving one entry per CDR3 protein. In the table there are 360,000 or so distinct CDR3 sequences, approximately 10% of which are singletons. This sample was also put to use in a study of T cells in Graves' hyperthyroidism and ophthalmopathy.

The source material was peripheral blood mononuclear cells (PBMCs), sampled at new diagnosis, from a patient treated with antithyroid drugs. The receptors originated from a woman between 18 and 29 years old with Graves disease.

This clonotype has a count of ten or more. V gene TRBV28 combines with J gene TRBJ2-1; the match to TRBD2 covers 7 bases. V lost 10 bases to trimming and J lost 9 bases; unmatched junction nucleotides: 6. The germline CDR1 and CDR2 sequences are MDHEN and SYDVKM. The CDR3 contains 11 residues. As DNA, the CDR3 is TGTGCCATACAAACGGGAGGTGAGCAGTTCTTC. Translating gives CAIQTGGEQFF.

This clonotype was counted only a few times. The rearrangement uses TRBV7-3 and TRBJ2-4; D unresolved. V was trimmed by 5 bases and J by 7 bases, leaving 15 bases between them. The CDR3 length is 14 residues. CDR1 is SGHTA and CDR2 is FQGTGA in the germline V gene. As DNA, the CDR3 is TGTGCCAGCAGCAAAGACTCCGCCGGGAACATTCAGTACTTC. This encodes CASSKDSAGNIQYF.

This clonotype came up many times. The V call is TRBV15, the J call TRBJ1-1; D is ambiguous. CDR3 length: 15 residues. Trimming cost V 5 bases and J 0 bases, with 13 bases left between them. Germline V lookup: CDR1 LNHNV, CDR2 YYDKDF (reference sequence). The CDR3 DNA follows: TGTGCCACCAGCCAATACCACCTCATGAACACTGAAGCTTTCTTT. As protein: CATSQYHLMNTEAFF. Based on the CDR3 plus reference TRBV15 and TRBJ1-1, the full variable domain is DAMVIQNPRYQVTQFGKPVTLSCSQTLNHNVMYWYQQKSSQAPKLLFHYYDKDFNNEADTPDNFQSRRPNTSFCFLDIRSPGLGDTAMYLCATSQYHLMNTEAFFGQGTRLTVV.

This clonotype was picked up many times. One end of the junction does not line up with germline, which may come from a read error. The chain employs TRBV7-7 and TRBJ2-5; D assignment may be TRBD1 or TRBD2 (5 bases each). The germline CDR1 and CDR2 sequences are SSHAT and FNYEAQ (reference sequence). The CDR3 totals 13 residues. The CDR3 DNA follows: TGTGCTAGCAGCTTAGGGGACCTAGAGACCCAGTACTTC. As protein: CASSLGDLETQYF.

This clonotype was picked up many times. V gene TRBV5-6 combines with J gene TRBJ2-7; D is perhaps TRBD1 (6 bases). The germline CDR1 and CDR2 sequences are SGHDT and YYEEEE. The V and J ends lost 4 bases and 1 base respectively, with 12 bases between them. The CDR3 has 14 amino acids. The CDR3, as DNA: TGTGCCAGCAGCCCCTTGGACAGATCCTACGAGCAGTACTTC. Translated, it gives CASSPLDRSYEQYF.

The CDR3 sequence: CASSPGERRPFGETQYF. Here the CDR3 DNA reads TGTGCCAGCAGCCCTGGGGAGCGGCGACCCTTTGGGGAGACCCAGTACTTC. This chain links TRBV14 with TRBJ2-5, with a possible D match to TRBD2 (5 bases). Trimming took 4 bases from V and 5 from J, leaving 23 bases between them. Germline V gene sequence: CDR1 SGHDN, CDR2 FVKESK. The CDR3 extends over 17 amino acids.

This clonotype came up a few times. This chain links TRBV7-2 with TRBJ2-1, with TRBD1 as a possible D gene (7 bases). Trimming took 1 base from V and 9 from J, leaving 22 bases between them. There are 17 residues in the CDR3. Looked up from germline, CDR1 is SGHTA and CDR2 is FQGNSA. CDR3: CASSLVPILAQGGEQFF. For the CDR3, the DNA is TGTGCCAGCAGCTTAGTTCCCATACTAGCCCAGGGGGGTGAGCAGTTCTTC.

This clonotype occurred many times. As DNA, the CDR3 is TGTGCCAGCCGGGAACTTTTTGAGACGGGATCAAATGAGCAGTTCTTC. This encodes CASRELFETGSNEQFF. The chain is built from TRBV6-2 or TRBV6-3 and TRBJ2-1, with a tentative D call TRBD2 (5 bases). CDR3 length: 16 amino acids. The germline V gene encodes CDR1 MNHEY and CDR2 SVGEGT. V lost 8 bases to trimming and J lost 7 bases, with 24 bases between them.

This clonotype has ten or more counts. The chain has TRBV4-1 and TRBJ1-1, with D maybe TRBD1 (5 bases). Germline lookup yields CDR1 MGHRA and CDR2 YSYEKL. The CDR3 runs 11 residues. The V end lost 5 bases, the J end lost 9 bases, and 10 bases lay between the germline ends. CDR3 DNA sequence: TGCGCCAGCAGCGGGGGGGGTCAAGCTTTCTTT. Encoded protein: CASSGGGQAFF.